This TCR beta chain was sequenced during a study of radiotherapy plus CTLA-4 blockade in lung cancer. Background on the study: With 25% to 40% of patients having disease control, objective responses were seen in approximately 17%.

The CDR3 contains 15 residues. The germline V gene encodes CDR1 GTSNPN and CDR2 SVGIG (reference sequence). V was cut by 3 bases and J by 5 bases, with 14 bases left in between. Libraries were prepared by immunoSEQ multiplex PCR; TCRdb keeps only in-frame clonotypes and omits some of them. The sample lists tens of thousands of clones; around three quarters were seen once. The sequence was collected from a human donor with non-small cell lung cancer who had a complete response to radiotherapy plus ipilimumab. V and J are TRBV30 and TRBJ2-6; tentatively, D is TRBD2 (5 bases). Sequencing used peripheral blood, obtained from a patient treated with radiotherapy plus ipilimumab. For the CDR3, the DNA is TGTGCCTGGAGGACTACCCGAGGATGGGCCAACGTCCTGACTTTC. It encodes CAWRTTRGWANVLTF.